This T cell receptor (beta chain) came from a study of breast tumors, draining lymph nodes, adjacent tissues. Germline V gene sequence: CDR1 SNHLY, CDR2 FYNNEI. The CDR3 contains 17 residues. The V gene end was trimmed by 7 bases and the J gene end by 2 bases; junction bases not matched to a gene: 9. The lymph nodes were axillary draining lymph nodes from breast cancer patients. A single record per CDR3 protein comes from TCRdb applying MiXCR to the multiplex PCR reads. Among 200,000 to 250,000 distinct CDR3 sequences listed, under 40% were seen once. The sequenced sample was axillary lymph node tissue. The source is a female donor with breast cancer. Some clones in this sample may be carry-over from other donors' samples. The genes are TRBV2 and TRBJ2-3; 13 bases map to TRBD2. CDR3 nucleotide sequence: TGTGCCAGCACCGAACAGGGGACTAGCGGGGTCACAGATACGCAGTATTTT. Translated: CASTEQGTSGVTDTQYF.